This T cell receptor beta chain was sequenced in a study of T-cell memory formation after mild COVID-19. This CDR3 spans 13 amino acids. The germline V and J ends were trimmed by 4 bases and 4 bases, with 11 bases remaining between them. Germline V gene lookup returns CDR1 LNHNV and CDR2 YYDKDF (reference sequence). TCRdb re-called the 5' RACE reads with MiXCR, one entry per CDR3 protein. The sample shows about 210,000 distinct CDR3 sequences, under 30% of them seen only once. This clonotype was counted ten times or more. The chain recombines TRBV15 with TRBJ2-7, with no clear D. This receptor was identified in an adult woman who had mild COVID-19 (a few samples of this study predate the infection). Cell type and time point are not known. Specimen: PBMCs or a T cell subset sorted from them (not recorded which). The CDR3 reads CATSIGSPYEQYF. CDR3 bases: TGTGCCACCAGCATCGGAAGTCCTTACGAGCAGTACTTC.